The clone carrying this T cell receptor (beta chain) was picked up one time. Its antigen is still unknown. This CDR3 contains 12 residues. Trimming took off 6 bases at V and 7 bases at J, with 10 bases between the two ends. This record belongs to a study of T cell responses to AZD1222 COVID-19 vaccine. Turning to the study itself: Analyses pooled second doses at about 4 or about 12 weeks. Study conclusions and caveats: A rise in Spike-specific TCR breadth and depth followed two AZD1222 doses. Spike regions recognized by vaccine-associated CD4 TCRs spanned the protein, led by 160-218 and 743-854.

Produced via immunoSEQ multiplex PCR; TCRdb's table is partial and in-frame only. In the table there are 100,000 or so clones, approximately 83% of which are singletons. The source of this sequence is an adult in good health. The V gene is TRBV12-3 or TRBV12-4, the J gene TRBJ2-1; D call uncertain. Source: peripheral blood, taken on day 0 of AZD1222 vaccination. CDR3 sequence reads: CASRNIGNEQFF. The DNA for the CDR3 is TGTGCCAGCAGGAATATTGGGAATGAGCAGTTCTTC.